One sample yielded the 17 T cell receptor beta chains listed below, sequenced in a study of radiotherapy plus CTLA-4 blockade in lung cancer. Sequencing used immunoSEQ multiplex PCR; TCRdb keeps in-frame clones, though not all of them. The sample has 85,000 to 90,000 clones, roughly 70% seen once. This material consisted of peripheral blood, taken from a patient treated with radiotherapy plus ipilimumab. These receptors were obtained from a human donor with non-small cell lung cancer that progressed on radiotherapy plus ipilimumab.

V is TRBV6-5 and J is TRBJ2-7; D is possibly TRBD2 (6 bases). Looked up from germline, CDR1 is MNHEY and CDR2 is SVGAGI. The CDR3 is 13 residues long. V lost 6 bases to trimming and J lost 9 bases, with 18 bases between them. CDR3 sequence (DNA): TGTGCCAGCAGGGCTCGACGCGAGGGAGGGCAGTACTTC. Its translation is CASRARREGGQYF.

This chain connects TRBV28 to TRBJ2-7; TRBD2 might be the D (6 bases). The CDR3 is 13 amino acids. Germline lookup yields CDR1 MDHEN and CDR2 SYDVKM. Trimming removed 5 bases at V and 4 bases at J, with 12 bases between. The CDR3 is CASSAGKNYEQYF. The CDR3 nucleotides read TGTGCCAGCAGTGCGGGGAAAAATTACGAGCAGTACTTC.

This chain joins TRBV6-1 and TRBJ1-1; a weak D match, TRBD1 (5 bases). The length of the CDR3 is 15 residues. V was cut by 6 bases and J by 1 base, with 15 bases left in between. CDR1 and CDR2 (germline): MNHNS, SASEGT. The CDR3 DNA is TGTGCCAGCAGGACCCTGGGAGGGACGAACACTGAAGCTTTCTTT. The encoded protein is CASRTLGGTNTEAFF.

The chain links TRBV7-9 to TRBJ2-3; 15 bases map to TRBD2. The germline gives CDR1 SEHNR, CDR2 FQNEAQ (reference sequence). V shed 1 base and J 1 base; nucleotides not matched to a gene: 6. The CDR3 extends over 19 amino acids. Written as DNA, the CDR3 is TGTGCCAGCAGCTTAGTAGGACTAGCGGGGGGGCCGGGCACAGATACGCAGTATTTT. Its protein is CASSLVGLAGGPGTDTQYF.

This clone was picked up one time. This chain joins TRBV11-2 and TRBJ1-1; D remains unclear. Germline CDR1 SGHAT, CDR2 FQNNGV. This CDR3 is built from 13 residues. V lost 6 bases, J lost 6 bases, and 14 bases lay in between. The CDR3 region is CASSISHTPEAFF. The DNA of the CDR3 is TGTGCCAGCAGTATTAGCCATACCCCTGAAGCTTTCTTT.

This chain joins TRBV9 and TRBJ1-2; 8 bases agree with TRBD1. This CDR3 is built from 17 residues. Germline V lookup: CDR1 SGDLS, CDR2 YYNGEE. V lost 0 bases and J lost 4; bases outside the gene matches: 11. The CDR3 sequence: CASSVGQGAGRFYGYTF. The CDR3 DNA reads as TGTGCCAGCAGCGTAGGGCAGGGGGCTGGTCGCTTCTATGGCTACACCTTC.

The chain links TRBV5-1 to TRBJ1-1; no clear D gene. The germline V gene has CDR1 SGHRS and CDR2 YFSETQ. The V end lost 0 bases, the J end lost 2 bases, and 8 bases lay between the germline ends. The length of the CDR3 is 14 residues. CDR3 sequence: CASSLDVFNTEAFF. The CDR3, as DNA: TGCGCCAGCAGCTTGGATGTCTTCAACACTGAAGCTTTCTTT. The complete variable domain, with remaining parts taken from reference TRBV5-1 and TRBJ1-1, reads KAGVTQTPRYLIKTRGQQVTLSCSPISGHRSVSWYQQTPGQGLQFLFEYFSETQRNKGNFPGRFSGRQFSNSRSEMNVSTLELGDSALYLCASSLDVFNTEAFFGQGTRLTVV.

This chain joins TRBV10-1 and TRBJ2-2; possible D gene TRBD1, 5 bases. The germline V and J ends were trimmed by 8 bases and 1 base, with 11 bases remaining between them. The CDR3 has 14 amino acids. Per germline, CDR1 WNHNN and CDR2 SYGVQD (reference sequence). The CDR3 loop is CASSRGQNTGELFF. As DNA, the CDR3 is TGCGCCAGCTCCCGAGGACAGAACACCGGGGAGCTGTTTTTT.

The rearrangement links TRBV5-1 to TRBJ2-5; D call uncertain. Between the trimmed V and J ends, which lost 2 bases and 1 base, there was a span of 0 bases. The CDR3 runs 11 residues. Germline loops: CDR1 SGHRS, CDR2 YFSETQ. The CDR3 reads CASSFQETQYF. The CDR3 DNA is TGCGCCAGCAGCTTCCAAGAGACCCAGTACTTC.

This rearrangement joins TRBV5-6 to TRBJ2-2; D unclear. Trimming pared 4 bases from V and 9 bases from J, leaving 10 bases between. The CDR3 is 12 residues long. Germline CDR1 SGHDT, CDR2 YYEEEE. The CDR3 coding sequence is TGTGCCAGCAGCGTTAGAATCCGGGAGCTGTTTTTT. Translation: CASSVRIRELFF.

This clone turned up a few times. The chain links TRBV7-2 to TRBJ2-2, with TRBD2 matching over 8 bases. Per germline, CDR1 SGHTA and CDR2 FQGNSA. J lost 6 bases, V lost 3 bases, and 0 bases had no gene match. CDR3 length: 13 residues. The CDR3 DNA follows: TGTGCCAGCAGCTTCGGGGGGGCCGGGGAGCTGTTTTTT. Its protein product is CASSFGGAGELFF.

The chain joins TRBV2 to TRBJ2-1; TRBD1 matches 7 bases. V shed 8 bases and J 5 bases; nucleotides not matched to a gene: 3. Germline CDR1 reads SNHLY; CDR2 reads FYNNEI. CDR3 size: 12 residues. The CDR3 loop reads CASGTVNNEQFF. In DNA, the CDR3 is TGTGCCAGCGGGACAGTTAACAATGAGCAGTTCTTC.

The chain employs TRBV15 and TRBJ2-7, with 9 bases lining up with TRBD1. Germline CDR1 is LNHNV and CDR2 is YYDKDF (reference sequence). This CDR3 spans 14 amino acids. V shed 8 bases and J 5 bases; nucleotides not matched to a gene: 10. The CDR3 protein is CATGRDRDADEQYF. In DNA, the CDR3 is TGTGCCACCGGGAGGGACAGGGACGCTGACGAGCAGTACTTC.

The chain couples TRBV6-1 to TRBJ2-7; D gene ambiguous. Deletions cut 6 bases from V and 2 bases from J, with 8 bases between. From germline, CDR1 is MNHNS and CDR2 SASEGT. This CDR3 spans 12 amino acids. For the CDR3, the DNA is TGTGCCAGCAGGCTCTCCCCCTACGAGCAGTACTTC. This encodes CASRLSPYEQYF.

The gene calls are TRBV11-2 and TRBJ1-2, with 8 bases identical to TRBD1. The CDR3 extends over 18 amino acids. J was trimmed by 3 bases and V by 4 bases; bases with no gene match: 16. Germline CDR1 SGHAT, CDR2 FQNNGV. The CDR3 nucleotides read TGTGCCAGCAGCTCATTACGGGACAGGTCCCTTAAGGACTATGGCTACACCTTC. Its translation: CASSSLRDRSLKDYGYTF.

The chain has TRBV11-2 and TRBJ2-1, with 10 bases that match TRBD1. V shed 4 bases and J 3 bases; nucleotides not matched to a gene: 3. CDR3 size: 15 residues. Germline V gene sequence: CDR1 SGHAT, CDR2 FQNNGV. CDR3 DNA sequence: TGTGCCAGCAGCTACCGGGACAGGGGCTACAATGAGCAGTTCTTC. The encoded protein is CASSYRDRGYNEQFF.

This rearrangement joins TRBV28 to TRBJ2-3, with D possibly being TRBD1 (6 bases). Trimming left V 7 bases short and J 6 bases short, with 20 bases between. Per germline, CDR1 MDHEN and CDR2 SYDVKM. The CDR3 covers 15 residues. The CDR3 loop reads CASKLGAGAGDTQYF. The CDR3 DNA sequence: TGTGCCAGCAAATTAGGGGCAGGGGCTGGGGATACGCAGTATTTT.